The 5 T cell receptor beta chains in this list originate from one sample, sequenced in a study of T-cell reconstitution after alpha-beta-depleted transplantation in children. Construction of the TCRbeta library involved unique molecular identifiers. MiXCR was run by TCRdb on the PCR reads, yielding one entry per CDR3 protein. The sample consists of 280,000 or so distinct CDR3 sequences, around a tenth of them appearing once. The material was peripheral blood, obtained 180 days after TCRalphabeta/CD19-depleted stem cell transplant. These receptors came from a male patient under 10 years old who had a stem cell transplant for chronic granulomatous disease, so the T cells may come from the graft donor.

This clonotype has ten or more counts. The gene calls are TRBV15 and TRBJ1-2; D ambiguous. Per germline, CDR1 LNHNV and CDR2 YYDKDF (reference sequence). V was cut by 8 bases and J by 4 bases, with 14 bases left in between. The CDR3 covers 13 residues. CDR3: CATSVGSSYGYTF. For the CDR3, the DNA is TGTGCCACCTCCGTGGGGTCTTCCTATGGCTACACCTTC.

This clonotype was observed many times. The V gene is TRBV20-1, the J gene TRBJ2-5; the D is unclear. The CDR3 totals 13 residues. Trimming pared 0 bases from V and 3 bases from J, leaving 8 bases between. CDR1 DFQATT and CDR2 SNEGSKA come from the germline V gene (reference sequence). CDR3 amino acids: CSARDSAEETQYF. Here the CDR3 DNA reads TGCAGTGCTAGAGATTCGGCGGAAGAGACCCAGTACTTC.

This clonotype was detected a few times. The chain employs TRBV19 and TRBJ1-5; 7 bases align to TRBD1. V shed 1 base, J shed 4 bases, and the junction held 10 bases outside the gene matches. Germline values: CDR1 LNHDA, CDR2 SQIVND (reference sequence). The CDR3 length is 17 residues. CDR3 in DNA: TGTGCCAGTAGTATAGCCTCCGGGACAGCTAGTAATCAGCCCCAGCATTTT. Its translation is CASSIASGTASNQPQHF.

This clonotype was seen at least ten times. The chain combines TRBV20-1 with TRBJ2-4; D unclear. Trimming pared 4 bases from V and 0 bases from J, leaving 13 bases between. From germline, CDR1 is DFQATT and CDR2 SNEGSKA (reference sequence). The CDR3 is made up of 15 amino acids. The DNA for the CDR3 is TGCAGTGCTATTATGCAGTCCGTAGCCAAAAACATTCAGTACTTC. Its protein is CSAIMQSVAKNIQYF.

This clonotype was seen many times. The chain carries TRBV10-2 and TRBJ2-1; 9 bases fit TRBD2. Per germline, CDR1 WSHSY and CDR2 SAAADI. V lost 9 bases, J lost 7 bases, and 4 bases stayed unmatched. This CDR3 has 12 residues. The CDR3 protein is CARGLARNEQFF. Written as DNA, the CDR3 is TGCGCCAGAGGACTAGCGAGGAATGAGCAGTTCTTC.